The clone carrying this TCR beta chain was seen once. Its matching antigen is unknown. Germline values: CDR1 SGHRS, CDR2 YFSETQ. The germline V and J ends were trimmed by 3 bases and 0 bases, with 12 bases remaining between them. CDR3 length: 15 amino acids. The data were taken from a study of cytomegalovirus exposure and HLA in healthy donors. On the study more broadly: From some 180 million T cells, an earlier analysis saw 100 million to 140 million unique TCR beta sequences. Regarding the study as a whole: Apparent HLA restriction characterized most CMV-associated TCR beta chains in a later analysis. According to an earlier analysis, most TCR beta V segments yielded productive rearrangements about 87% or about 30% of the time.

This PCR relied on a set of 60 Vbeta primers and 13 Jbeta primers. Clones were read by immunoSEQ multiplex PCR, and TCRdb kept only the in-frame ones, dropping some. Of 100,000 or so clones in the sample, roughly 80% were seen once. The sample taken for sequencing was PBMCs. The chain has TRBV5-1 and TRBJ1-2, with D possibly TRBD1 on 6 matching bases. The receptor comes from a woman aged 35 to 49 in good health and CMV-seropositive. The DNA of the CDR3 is TGCGCCAGCAGCTGGGGACAACCAGCTAACTATGGCTACACCTTC. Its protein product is CASSWGQPANYGYTF.